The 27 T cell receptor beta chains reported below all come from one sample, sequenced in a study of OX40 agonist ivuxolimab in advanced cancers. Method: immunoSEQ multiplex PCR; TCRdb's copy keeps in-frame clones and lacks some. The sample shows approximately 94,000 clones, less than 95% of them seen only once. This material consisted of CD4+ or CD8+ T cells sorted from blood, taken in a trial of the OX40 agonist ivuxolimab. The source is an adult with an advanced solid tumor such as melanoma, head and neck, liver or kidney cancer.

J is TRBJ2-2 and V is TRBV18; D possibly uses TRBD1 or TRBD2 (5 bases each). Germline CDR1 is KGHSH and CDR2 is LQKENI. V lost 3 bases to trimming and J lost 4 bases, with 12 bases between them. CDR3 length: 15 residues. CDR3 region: CASSPRGVATGELFF. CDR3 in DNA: TGTGCCAGCTCACCTAGAGGGGTTGCCACCGGGGAGCTGTTTTTT.

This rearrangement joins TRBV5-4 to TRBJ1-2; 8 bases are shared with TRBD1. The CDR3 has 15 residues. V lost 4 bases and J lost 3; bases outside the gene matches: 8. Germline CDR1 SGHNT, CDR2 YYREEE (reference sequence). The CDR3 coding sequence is TGTGCCAGCAGCGCAGCCCTGGGACAGGACTATGGCTACACCTTC. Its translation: CASSAALGQDYGYTF.

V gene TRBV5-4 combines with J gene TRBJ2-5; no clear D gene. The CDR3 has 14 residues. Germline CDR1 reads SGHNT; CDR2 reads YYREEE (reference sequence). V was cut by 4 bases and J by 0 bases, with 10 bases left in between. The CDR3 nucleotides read TGTGCCAGCAGCACCAGACGGGACCAAGAGACCCAGTACTTC. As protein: CASSTRRDQETQYF.

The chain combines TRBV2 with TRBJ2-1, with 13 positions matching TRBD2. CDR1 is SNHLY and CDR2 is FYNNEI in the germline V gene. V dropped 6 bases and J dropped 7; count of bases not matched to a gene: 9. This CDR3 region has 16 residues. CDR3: CASRSLAGGTPNEQFF. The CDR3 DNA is TGTGCCAGCAGATCACTAGCGGGAGGGACGCCTAATGAGCAGTTCTTC.

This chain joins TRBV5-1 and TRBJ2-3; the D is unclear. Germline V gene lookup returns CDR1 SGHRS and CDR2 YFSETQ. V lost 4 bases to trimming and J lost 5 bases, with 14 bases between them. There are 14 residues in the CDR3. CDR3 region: CASSQSELQDTQYF. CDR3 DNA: TGCGCCAGCAGCCAATCGGAGCTACAAGATACGCAGTATTTT.

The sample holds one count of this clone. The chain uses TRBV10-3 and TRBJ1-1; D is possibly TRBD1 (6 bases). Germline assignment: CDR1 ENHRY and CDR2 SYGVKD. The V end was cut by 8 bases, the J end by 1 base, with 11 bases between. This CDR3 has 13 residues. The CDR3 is CAISSGQNTEAFF. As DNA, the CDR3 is TGTGCCATCTCCTCGGGACAGAACACTGAAGCTTTCTTT.

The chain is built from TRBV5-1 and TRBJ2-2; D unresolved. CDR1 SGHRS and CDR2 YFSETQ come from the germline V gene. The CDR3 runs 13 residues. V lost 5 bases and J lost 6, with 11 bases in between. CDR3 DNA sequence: TGCGCCAGCAGACCGGGCCCTCCCGGGGAGCTGTTTTTT. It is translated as CASRPGPPGELFF.

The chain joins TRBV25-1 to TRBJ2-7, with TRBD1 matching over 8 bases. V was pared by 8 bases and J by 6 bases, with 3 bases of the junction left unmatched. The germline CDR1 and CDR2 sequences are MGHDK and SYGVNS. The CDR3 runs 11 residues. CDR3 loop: CASLGTGEQYF. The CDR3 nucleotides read TGTGCCAGCCTCGGGACAGGCGAGCAGTACTTC.

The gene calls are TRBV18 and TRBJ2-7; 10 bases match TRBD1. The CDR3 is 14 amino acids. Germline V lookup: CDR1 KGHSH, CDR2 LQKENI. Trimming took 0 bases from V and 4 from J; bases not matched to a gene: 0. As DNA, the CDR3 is TGTGCCAGCTCACCACCGGGACAGGGGTACGAGCAGTACTTC. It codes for CASSPPGQGYEQYF.

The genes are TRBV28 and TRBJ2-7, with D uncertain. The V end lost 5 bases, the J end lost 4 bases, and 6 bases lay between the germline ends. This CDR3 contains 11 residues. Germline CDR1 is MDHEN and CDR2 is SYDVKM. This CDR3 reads CASSLQYEQYF. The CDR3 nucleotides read TGTGCCAGCAGTCTACAGTACGAGCAGTACTTC.

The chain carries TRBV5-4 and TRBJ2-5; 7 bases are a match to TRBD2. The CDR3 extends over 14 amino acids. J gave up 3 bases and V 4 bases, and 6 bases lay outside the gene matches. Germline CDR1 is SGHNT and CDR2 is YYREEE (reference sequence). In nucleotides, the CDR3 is TGTGCCAGCAGCACCCTGGGGGGGAAAGAGACCCAGTACTTC. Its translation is CASSTLGGKETQYF.

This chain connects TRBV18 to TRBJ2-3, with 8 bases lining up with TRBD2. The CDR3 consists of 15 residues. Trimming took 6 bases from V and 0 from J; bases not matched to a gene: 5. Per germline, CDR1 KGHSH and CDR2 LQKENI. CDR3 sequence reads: CASSLSGTSTDTQYF. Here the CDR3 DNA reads TGTGCCAGCTCCCTTAGCGGGACCAGCACAGATACGCAGTATTTT.

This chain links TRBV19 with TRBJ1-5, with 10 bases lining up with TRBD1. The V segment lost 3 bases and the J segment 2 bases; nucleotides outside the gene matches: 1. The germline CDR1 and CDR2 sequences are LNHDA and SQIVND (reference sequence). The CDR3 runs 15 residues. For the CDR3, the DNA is TGTGCCAGTAGTATGGACAGGGGGGGCAATCAGCCCCAGCATTTT. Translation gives CASSMDRGGNQPQHF.

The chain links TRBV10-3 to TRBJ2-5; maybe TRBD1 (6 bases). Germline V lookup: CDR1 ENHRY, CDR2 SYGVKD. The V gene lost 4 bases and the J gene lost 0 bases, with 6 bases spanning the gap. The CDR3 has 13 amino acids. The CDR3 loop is CAISGDNQETQYF. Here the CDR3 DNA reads TGTGCCATCAGTGGGGACAACCAAGAGACCCAGTACTTC.

This chain's CDR3 is CASLRGSGATNEKLFF. In nucleotides, the CDR3 is TGTGCCAGCCTGAGAGGGTCAGGGGCAACTAATGAAAAACTGTTTTTT. The rearrangement links TRBV2 to TRBJ1-4; the D gene is possibly TRBD1 (6 bases). Trimming shortened V by 8 bases and J by 0 bases, and 16 bases separated the two germline ends. The CDR3 has 16 residues. Germline V gene sequence: CDR1 SNHLY, CDR2 FYNNEI.

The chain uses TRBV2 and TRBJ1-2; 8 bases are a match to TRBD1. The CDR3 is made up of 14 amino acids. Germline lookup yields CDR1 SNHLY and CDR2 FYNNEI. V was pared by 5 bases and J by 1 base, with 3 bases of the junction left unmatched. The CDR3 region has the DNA TGTGCCAGCAGTCGACAGGGGAGTAACTATGGCTACACCTTC. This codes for CASSRQGSNYGYTF.

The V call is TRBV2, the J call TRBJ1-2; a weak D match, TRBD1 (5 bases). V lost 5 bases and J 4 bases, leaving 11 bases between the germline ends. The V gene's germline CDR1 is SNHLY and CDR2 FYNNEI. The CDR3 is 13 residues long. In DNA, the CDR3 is TGTGCCAGCAGTAGACAGAACCCCTATGGCTACACCTTC. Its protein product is CASSRQNPYGYTF.

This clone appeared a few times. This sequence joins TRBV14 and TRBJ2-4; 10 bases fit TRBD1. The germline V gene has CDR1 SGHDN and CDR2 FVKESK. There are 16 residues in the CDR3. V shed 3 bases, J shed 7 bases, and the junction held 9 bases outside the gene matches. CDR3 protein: CASSQRQGAPRNIQYF. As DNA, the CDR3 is TGTGCCAGCAGCCAGCGACAGGGGGCGCCCCGGAACATTCAGTACTTC. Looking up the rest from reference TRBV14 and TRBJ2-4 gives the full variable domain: EAGVTQFPSHSVIEKGQTVTLRCDPISGHDNLYWYRRVMGKEIKFLLHFVKESKQDESGMPNNRFLAERTGGTYSTLKVQPAELEDSGVYFCASSQRQGAPRNIQYFGAGTRLSVL.

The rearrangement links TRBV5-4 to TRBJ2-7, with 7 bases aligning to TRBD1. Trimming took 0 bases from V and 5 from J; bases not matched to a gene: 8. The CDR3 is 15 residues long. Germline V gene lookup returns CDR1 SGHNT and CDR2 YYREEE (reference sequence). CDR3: CASSLGSDRRNEQYF. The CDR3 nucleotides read TGTGCCAGCAGCTTGGGGTCGGACAGGAGAAACGAGCAGTACTTC.

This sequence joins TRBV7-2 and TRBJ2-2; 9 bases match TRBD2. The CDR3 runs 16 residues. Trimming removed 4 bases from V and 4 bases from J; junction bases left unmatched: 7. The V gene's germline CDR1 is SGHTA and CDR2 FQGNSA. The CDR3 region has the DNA TGTGCCAGCAGCTCCACAGCGGGAGGAACCACCGGGGAGCTGTTTTTT. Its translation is CASSSTAGGTTGELFF.

As DNA, the CDR3 is TGTGCCTGGTTGGGGGGGCGTACGAACACTGAAGCTTTCTTT. Translated, it gives CAWLGGRTNTEAFF. This chain joins TRBV30 and TRBJ1-1; D possibly corresponds to TRBD1 (6 bases). CDR1 and CDR2 (germline): GTSNPN, SVGIG (reference sequence). V lost 5 bases, J lost 1 base, and 14 bases lay in between. The CDR3 runs 14 residues.

This CDR3 reads CASSMGYSYEQYF. The CDR3 DNA follows: TGTGCCAGTAGTATGGGGTACTCCTACGAGCAGTACTTC. The chain employs TRBV19 and TRBJ2-7; no definite D call. V was cut by 3 bases and J by 0 bases, with 6 bases left in between. The germline V gene has CDR1 LNHDA and CDR2 SQIVND (reference sequence). The CDR3 totals 13 residues. Supplemented by reference TRBV19 and TRBJ2-7, the full variable domain reads DGGITQSPKYLFRKEGQNVTLSCEQNLNHDAMYWYRQDPGQGLRLIYYSQIVNDFQKGDIAEGYSVSREKKESFPLTVTSAQKNPTAFYLCASSMGYSYEQYFGPGTRLTVT.

The CDR3 loop is CASSIRTGEAFF. The CDR3 DNA reads as TGTGCCAGTAGTATCCGGACGGGTGAAGCTTTCTTT. The chain employs TRBV19 and TRBJ1-1; D call uncertain. Trimming cost V 3 bases and J 7 bases, with 9 bases left between them. The CDR3 runs to 12 residues. Germline CDR1 and CDR2: LNHDA and SQIVND (reference sequence).

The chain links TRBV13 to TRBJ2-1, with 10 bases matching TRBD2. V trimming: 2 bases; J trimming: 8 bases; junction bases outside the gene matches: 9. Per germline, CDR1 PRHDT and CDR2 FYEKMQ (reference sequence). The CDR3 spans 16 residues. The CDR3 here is CASSLWASGRGDEQFF. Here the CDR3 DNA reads TGTGCCAGCAGCTTATGGGCCAGCGGGAGGGGCGATGAGCAGTTCTTC.

Written as DNA, the CDR3 is TGTGCCAGCAGCCTCCCTGAGGGGCTTACCCTAACTAGCACAGATACGCAGTATTTT. It yields the protein CASSLPEGLTLTSTDTQYF. The rearrangement uses TRBV11-2 and TRBJ2-3; perhaps D is TRBD1 or TRBD2 (5 bases each). Deletions cut 5 bases from V and 0 bases from J, with 24 bases between. CDR1 is SGHAT and CDR2 is FQNNGV in the germline V gene. The CDR3 contains 19 residues.

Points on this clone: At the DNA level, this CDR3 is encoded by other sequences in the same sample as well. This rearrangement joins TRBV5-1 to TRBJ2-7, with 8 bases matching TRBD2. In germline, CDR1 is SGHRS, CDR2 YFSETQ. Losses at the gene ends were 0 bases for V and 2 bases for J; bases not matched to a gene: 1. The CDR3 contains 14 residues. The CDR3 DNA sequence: TGCGCCAGCAGCTTGGCGGGGGGGCCCTACGAGCAGTACTTC. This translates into CASSLAGGPYEQYF.

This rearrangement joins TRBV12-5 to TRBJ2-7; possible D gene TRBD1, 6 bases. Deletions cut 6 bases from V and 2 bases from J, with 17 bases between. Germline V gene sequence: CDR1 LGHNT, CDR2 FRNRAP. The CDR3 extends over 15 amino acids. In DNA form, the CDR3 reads TGTGCTAGTGGACGTCCCGGGACAAGTACCTACGAGCAGTACTTC. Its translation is CASGRPGTSTYEQYF.